This TCR beta chain stems from a study of early T cells in non-severe SARS-CoV-2 infection (dated by TCRdb to 2020 to 2023). Study-wide context: TCR sequencing used bulk RNA from unsorted whole blood, so alpha and beta chains could not be paired. What the study reported, not specific to this receptor: VDJdb matching was skewed toward anti-spike CD8 responses and likely underestimated virus-specific expansions, missing private and CD4 specificities.

A case-control design nested within a healthcare worker cohort in London, UK, was used, with weekly nasopharyngeal swab PCR tests and blood sampling performed. Between 23 and 31 March 2020, the week of the UK lockdown, healthcare workers were enrolled and then followed up weekly for as long as 16 weeks. Including the terminal cysteine and phenylalanine, the CDR3 comprises 12 residues. Only CDR3 DNA remains: 36 bases, in frame from the first base. V is pared back by 4 bases and J by 6 bases, with 7 bases lying between the germline termini. According to the germline V gene, CDR1 reads MNHNS and CDR2 reads SASEGT. Receptors were amplified or captured by 5' RACE. For sequencing, a NextSeq 500 was employed. In the TCR library protocol, unique molecular identifiers were attached to individual cDNA molecules to correct for PCR bias and sequencing error. Both TCR alpha and beta chains were sequenced, and tight co-correlation was observed between alpha and beta sequence abundances in each sample. The published analysis was carried out like this. V gene, J gene and CDR3 annotation of TCR sequences was performed with Decombinator V4. Expanded TCRs were defined as changing significantly between any two time points under a Poisson model with p below 0.0001. Abundances of TCRs were expressed as counts per million after normalisation to the total number of TCRs sequenced in each sample. TRAV1-2 paired with TRAJ12, TRAJ20 or TRAJ33 defined MAIT TCRs, while TRAV10 paired with TRAJ18 defined iNKT TCRs. VDJdb, accessed 1 November 2021, was searched for CMV, EBV and SARS-CoV-2 annotated TCRs, with TCRs annotated for multiple antigens excluded. In-frame beta chains were kept once TCRdb had trimmed the public reads at Q25 with fastp and called clones with MiXCR. CDR3 protein sequences are deduplicated, and each keeps its most common genes and DNA. For this entry, the V and J calls and clone size follow TCRdb and not the study's own pipeline. This sample holds fewer than 55,000 distinct CDR3 sequences; around 9.1% were observed only once. The leading ten clones occupy under 5.5% of the sample.

This clonotype was picked up many times. Its antigen remains undetermined. No base quality values were provided; no much bigger clone lies one nucleotide off. This sequence was found in an adult who was a healthcare worker with PCR-confirmed SARS-CoV-2 infection or an uninfected control (not recorded which). Here the chain combines TRBV6-1 and TRBJ1-5, with the D gene uncertain. The sample comprised whole blood. The CDR3 is CASSVGSQPQHF. The DNA sequence follows: TGTGCCAGCAGTGTCGGTTCTCAGCCCCAGCATTTT.